What follows are 28 T cell receptor beta chains derived from one specimen sequenced in a study of blood T cell repertoires in COVID-19. Using immunoSEQ multiplex PCR, the repertoire was profiled, and TCRdb retains in-frame clones only, with some absent. The repertoire holds about 480,000 clones, with 88% as singletons. The material sequenced was PBMCs or T cells enriched from blood (not recorded which). These TCRs come from a woman aged 40 to 50 who had recovered from COVID-19.

J is TRBJ2-3 and V is TRBV18, with D unclear. Germline lookup yields CDR1 KGHSH and CDR2 LQKENI. CDR3 length: 14 residues. V lost 5 bases, J lost 0 bases, and 9 bases lay in between. The CDR3 DNA sequence: TGTGCCAGCTCAGGGCCCTCTAGCACAGATACGCAGTATTTT. Its protein is CASSGPSSTDTQYF.

This clone was seen only a few times. The chain has TRBV14 and TRBJ1-6, with D perhaps matching TRBD1 (5 bases). There are 16 residues in the CDR3. Trimming left V 3 bases short and J 9 bases short, with 18 bases between. Germline assignment: CDR1 SGHDN and CDR2 FVKESK. The CDR3 DNA follows: TGTGCCAGCAGCCACCCCGACAAAGACAGAAGTTCACCCCTCCACTTT. Residues: CASSHPDKDRSSPLHF.

V usage is TRBV19 and J usage is TRBJ2-3; tentatively, D is TRBD2 (5 bases). This CDR3 spans 13 amino acids. The germline CDR1 and CDR2 sequences are LNHDA and SQIVND (reference sequence). The ends were cut back, 7 bases at V and 0 bases at J, with 8 bases in the middle. This chain's CDR3 is CASIERSTDTQYF. CDR3 DNA sequence: TGTGCCAGTATTGAGCGGAGCACAGATACGCAGTATTTT. Complete variable domain (other parts from reference TRBV19 and TRBJ2-3): DGGITQSPKYLFRKEGQNVTLSCEQNLNHDAMYWYRQDPGQGLRLIYYSQIVNDFQKGDIAEGYSVSREKKESFPLTVTSAQKNPTAFYLCASIERSTDTQYFGPGTRLTVL.

This chain connects TRBV6-5 to TRBJ2-3; possible D gene TRBD1, 5 bases. The CDR3 is 14 amino acids. The V gene lost 6 bases and the J gene lost 2 bases, with 12 bases spanning the gap. Germline V gene sequence: CDR1 MNHEY, CDR2 SVGAGI. The CDR3 is CASRPRQTTDTQYF. The CDR3 DNA sequence: TGTGCCAGCAGACCAAGACAGACCACAGATACGCAGTATTTT.

V usage is TRBV28 and J usage is TRBJ1-2, with D possibly TRBD1 on 6 matching bases. The ends were cut back, 1 base at V and 8 bases at J, with 20 bases in the middle. The CDR3 totals 16 residues. The germline V gene has CDR1 MDHEN and CDR2 SYDVKM. The DNA for the CDR3 is TGTGCCAGCAGTTTATTCCGGACAGTTGTTAGCACCGGCTACACCTTC. Its protein is CASSLFRTVVSTGYTF.

The V gene is TRBV7-2, the J gene TRBJ1-2; the D is unclear. The germline CDR1 and CDR2 sequences are SGHTA and FQGNSA. This CDR3 contains 13 residues. V was clipped by 4 bases and J by 7 bases, with 13 bases between them. The CDR3 bases are TGTGCCAGCAGCTCGGGAGGGTTCTCTGGCTACACCTTC. Amino acid sequence: CASSSGGFSGYTF.

This CDR3 is CASSGTERGRGKQYF. In DNA form, the CDR3 reads TGTGCCAGCAGCGGGACGGAGAGAGGGAGGGGCAAGCAGTACTTC. The rearrangement joins TRBV9 to TRBJ2-7; TRBD2 agrees at 7 bases. The ends lost 3 bases at V and 8 bases at J; junction bases unmatched: 14. Germline V lookup: CDR1 SGDLS, CDR2 YYNGEE. The CDR3 extends over 15 amino acids.

The chain combines TRBV28 with TRBJ2-7; 10 positions match TRBD1. J lost 8 bases, V lost 3 bases, and 13 bases had no gene match. This CDR3 contains 16 residues. The germline CDR1 and CDR2 sequences are MDHEN and SYDVKM. Here the CDR3 DNA reads TGTGCCAGCAGTTTGACGGGACAGGGGATTGGAGGCAAGCAGTACTTC. It codes for CASSLTGQGIGGKQYF.

The chain links TRBV6-5 to TRBJ1-2; no firm D call. Germline values: CDR1 MNHEY, CDR2 SVGAGI. This CDR3 is built from 13 residues. V lost 7 bases, J lost 4 bases, and 13 bases lay in between. The CDR3 is CASIPGRFYGYTF. CDR3 bases: TGTGCCAGCATTCCAGGCCGCTTCTATGGCTACACCTTC.

J is TRBJ2-1 and V is TRBV4-3; 8 bases fit TRBD1. This CDR3 comprises 12 residues. The germline gives CDR1 LGHNA, CDR2 YSLEER. The trim removed 4 bases at V and 16 bases at J, leaving 9 bases unmatched. The CDR3 nucleotides are TGCGCCAGCAGCCCTACCGGGACAGGTATATTCTTC. This sequence encodes CASSPTGTGIFF.

The chain uses TRBV30 and TRBJ1-6; no definite D call. The germline V gene has CDR1 GTSNPN and CDR2 SVGIG (reference sequence). V was pared by 3 bases and J by 0 bases, with 12 bases between. The length of the CDR3 is 16 residues. This chain's CDR3 is CAWSDRRSSYNSPLHF. CDR3 nucleotides: TGTGCCTGGAGCGATCGACGGAGCTCCTATAATTCACCCCTCCACTTT.

Here the CDR3 reads CASSIRQGLAFF. The CDR3 bases are TGTGCCAGTAGTATACGGCAGGGGCTAGCTTTCTTT. The J gene is TRBJ1-1, the V gene TRBV19; TRBD1 might be the D (6 bases). Germline CDR1 is LNHDA and CDR2 is SQIVND (reference sequence). Deletions cut 2 bases from V and 10 bases from J, with 11 bases between. The CDR3 totals 12 residues.

To note about this clone: In the same sample, other DNA sequences code for this CDR3. The rearrangement links TRBV5-1 to TRBJ2-5, with 10 bases aligning to TRBD1. J was trimmed by 3 bases and V by 2 bases; bases with no gene match: 4. CDR1 is SGHRS, CDR2 YFSETQ, per germline. This CDR3 region has 15 residues. CDR3 sequence: CASSFTGTGEETQYF. CDR3 DNA: TGCGCCAGCAGCTTTACCGGGACAGGGGAAGAGACCCAGTACTTC.

The chain couples TRBV2 to TRBJ1-5, with a possible D match to TRBD1 (6 bases). V was shortened by 6 bases and J by 1 base, with 13 bases between the two germline ends. This CDR3 spans 15 amino acids. Per the germline V gene, CDR1 is SNHLY and CDR2 is FYNNEI. The CDR3 DNA reads TGTGCCAGCAGGGGAAGGGGGTCAAGCAATCAGCCCCAGCATTTT. Amino acid sequence: CASRGRGSSNQPQHF.

The J gene is TRBJ1-1, the V gene TRBV7-9; D gene ambiguous. The germline V gene encodes CDR1 SEHNR and CDR2 FQNEAQ (reference sequence). The CDR3 covers 11 residues. V was clipped by 5 bases and J by 6 bases, with 7 bases between them. CDR3 protein: CASSGESEAFF. For the CDR3, the DNA is TGTGCCAGCAGCGGGGAGTCTGAAGCTTTCTTT.

This chain connects TRBV30 to TRBJ2-1; D unresolved. The CDR3 length is 11 residues. Germline CDR1 is GTSNPN and CDR2 is SVGIG (reference sequence). Between the trimmed V and J ends, which lost 5 bases and 7 bases, there was a span of 9 bases. The CDR3 protein is CAWERANEQFF. CDR3 DNA sequence: TGTGCCTGGGAAAGAGCGAATGAGCAGTTCTTC.

The chain links TRBV6-6 to TRBJ1-6; perhaps TRBD1 as D (6 bases). This CDR3 is 18 amino acids long. Trimming stripped 5 bases from V and 0 bases from J, with 17 bases between. Germline V gene lookup returns CDR1 MNHNY and CDR2 SVGAGI (reference sequence). In nucleotides, the CDR3 is TGTGCCAGCAGTCCCACCAACAGGGCTAGCTCCTATAATTCACCCCTCCACTTT. Residues: CASSPTNRASSYNSPLHF.

This chain links TRBV5-1 with TRBJ1-5; TRBD1 matches 7 bases. The CDR3 sequence is 14 residues long. Germline V gene data show CDR1 as SGHRS and CDR2 as YFSETQ. J gave up 7 bases and V 2 bases, and 6 bases lay outside the gene matches. CDR3 nucleotides: TGCGCCAGCAGCTTAGAGGGGGCGGGACAGCCCCAGCATTTT. Its translation is CASSLEGAGQPQHF.

The V and J genes are TRBV11-2 and TRBJ2-7; 7 positions agree with TRBD1. V lost 5 bases to trimming and J lost 4 bases; unmatched junction nucleotides: 14. There are 16 residues in the CDR3. Looked up from germline, CDR1 is SGHAT and CDR2 is FQNNGV. The CDR3 reads CASSPGGRILFYEQYF. CDR3 nucleotide sequence: TGTGCCAGCAGCCCAGGGGGACGAATTTTATTTTACGAGCAGTACTTC.

This clone was observed a few times. CDR3 region: CASSPARAYGYTF. CDR3 nucleotides: TGTGCCAGCAGTCCCGCCAGGGCCTATGGCTACACCTTC. The chain couples TRBV12-3 or TRBV12-4 to TRBJ1-2, with D possibly TRBD1 on 5 matching bases. The V end lost 5 bases, the J end lost 4 bases, and 11 bases lay between the germline ends. The CDR3 covers 13 residues.

This clone was counted once. The chain joins TRBV28 to TRBJ1-2, with D perhaps matching TRBD1 (6 bases). V was cut by 4 bases and J by 2 bases, with 11 bases left in between. The CDR3 length is 14 residues. From germline, CDR1 is MDHEN and CDR2 SYDVKM. The CDR3 nucleotides are TGTGCCAGCAGTTGGGGAACAGGGAACTATGGCTACACCTTC. Its translation: CASSWGTGNYGYTF.

The CDR3 loop reads CATSDNRGPGANVLTF. Here the CDR3 DNA reads TGTGCCACCAGTGACAACAGAGGGCCTGGGGCCAACGTCCTGACTTTC. The chain links TRBV24-1 to TRBJ2-6, with TRBD2 as a possible D gene (5 bases). The CDR3 length is 16 residues. V gave up 4 bases and J gave up 2 bases, with 11 bases separating them. Germline values: CDR1 KGHDR, CDR2 SFDVKD.

This CDR3 is CASSLEAGQNSPLHF. As DNA, the CDR3 is TGTGCCAGCAGCTTAGAGGCAGGGCAAAATTCACCCCTCCACTTT. The chain recombines TRBV11-2 with TRBJ1-6, with D possibly being TRBD1 (5 bases). The V gene's germline CDR1 is SGHAT and CDR2 FQNNGV. Trimming removed 0 bases at V and 7 bases at J, with 10 bases between. The CDR3 length is 15 residues. The variable domain in full, with the rest retrieved from reference TRBV11-2 and TRBJ1-6, is EAGVAQSPRYKIIEKRQSVAFWCNPISGHATLYWYQQILGQGPKLLIQFQNNGVVDDSQLPKDRFSAERLKGVDSTLKIQPAKLEDSAVYLCASSLEAGQNSPLHFGNGTRLTVT.

The V gene is TRBV7-9, the J gene TRBJ2-7; 8 nucleotides line up with TRBD1. Germline V gene sequence: CDR1 SEHNR, CDR2 FQNEAQ (reference sequence). V lost 2 bases, J lost 0 bases, and 6 bases stayed unmatched. The CDR3 contains 16 residues. The CDR3 region is CASSLSGQGNSYEQYF. In DNA, the CDR3 is TGTGCCAGCAGCTTAAGTGGACAGGGCAACTCCTACGAGCAGTACTTC.

V usage is TRBV12-3 or TRBV12-4 and J usage is TRBJ1-1; 7 bases agree with TRBD1. The CDR3 is 13 residues long. V shed 3 bases, J shed 8 bases, and the junction held 6 bases outside the gene matches. This CDR3 is CASSFGEQGEAFF. The CDR3 region has the DNA TGTGCCAGCAGTTTTGGGGAACAGGGGGAAGCTTTCTTT.

This chain joins TRBV7-2 and TRBJ1-2, with TRBD1 matching 8 bases. V was pared by 5 bases and J by 5 bases, with 10 bases of the junction left unmatched. The germline CDR1 and CDR2 sequences are SGHTA and FQGNSA. The CDR3 runs to 15 residues. CDR3 sequence reads: CASSQRQGTGYGYTF. The CDR3, as DNA: TGTGCCAGCAGCCAGAGACAGGGGACGGGGTATGGCTACACCTTC.

CDR3 protein: CAISESADYNEQFF. The CDR3 DNA sequence: TGTGCCATCAGTGAGTCGGCAGATTACAATGAGCAGTTCTTC. The chain is built from TRBV10-3 and TRBJ2-1, with D unresolved. Germline V gene lookup returns CDR1 ENHRY and CDR2 SYGVKD. Trimming cost V 0 bases and J 4 bases, with 7 bases left between them. CDR3 size: 14 residues.

This rearrangement joins TRBV23-1 to TRBJ1-6, with 10 bases fitting TRBD1. TRBV23-1 falls under the ORF class, with uncertain function. J lost 6 bases, V lost 4 bases, and 18 bases had no gene match. The CDR3 runs to 20 residues. The DNA of the CDR3 is TGCGCCAGCAGTCGACCAAGGGAGGACGAGACAGGGGGCCGTAATTCACCCCTCCACTTT. It is translated as CASSRPREDETGGRNSPLHF.